This section outlines one T cell receptor beta chain sequence together with its context. This sample is part of a study of shared clonotypes between healthy human individuals. Profiling relied on immunoSEQ multiplex PCR, and the TCRdb table lists in-frame clones only, not all of them. The sample records over a million clones, roughly 96% being singletons. V lost 8 bases and J lost 2, with 5 bases in between. The CDR3 covers 11 residues. Germline lookup yields CDR1 SEHNR and CDR2 FQNEAQ (reference sequence). This chain uses TRBV7-9 with TRBJ2-3; no clear D. Source material: naive CD4+ T cells sorted from blood. Subset described: CD45RA+ positively selected. The clonotype comes from a man aged 30 to 39 in good health. The CDR3 sequence is CASGNTDTQYF. Here the CDR3 DNA reads TGTGCCAGCGGAAACACAGATACGCAGTATTTT.